The clone carrying this T cell receptor (beta chain) was detected many times. What it binds is unknown. The read finishes 3 residues shy of the CDR3 end, and the germline J gene is used to complete it. TCRdb keeps only in-frame clones here, not all; method: immunoSEQ multiplex PCR. The data show some 40,000 clones, with none appearing a single time. The data derive from a study of T cell clonality in common variable immunodeficiency. Study results and limitations: What drives increased CVID clonality needs T cell subpopulation sequencing. Fewer deletions and N-nucleotide insertions were reportedly seen in common variable immunodeficiency TCR beta sequences. Compared with controls, CVID subjects had fewer shared TCRbeta clones.

CDR3 length equals 15 residues. The V end lost 5 bases, the J end lost 8 bases, and 19 bases lay between the germline ends. Germline CDR1 WNHNN, CDR2 SYGVQD (reference sequence). The sequence was obtained from a person aged 18-70 years in good health. The rearrangement uses TRBV10-1 and TRBJ2-1; possibly TRBD1 for D (5 bases). The material sequenced was peripheral blood mononuclear cells. CDR3 residues: CASSWSVKGIDEQFF. The DNA read from the CDR3 is TGCGCCAGCAGTTGGTCGGTTAAGGGGATCGATGAG.